The present entry profiles one TCR beta chain with its context. This sample is drawn from a study of cytomegalovirus exposure and HLA in healthy donors. Both 60 Vbeta primers and 13 Jbeta primers went into the PCR. Method: immunoSEQ multiplex PCR; TCRdb's copy keeps in-frame clones and lacks some. This sample has about 160,000 clones, with around four fifths found just once. This CDR3 has 13 amino acids. Germline V gene data show CDR1 as LGHNA and CDR2 as YSLEER. Trimming cost V 5 bases and J 4 bases, with 11 bases left between them. This clonotype originated in a woman between 50 and 59 years old in good health and CMV-seronegative. Source material: PBMCs. The genes are TRBV4-3 and TRBJ1-1; D unresolved. The CDR3 region is CASSAEFGTEAFF. DNA for the CDR3: TGCGCCAGCAGCGCGGAGTTCGGCACTGAAGCTTTCTTT.